This TCR beta chain is drawn from a study of long-term antiretroviral therapy in people with HIV. HIV-positive participants all received treatment in the United States. Turning to this clone: Its antigen is undetermined.

Samples were assayed with immunoSEQ v3.0 at survey level. Using immunoSEQ multiplex PCR, the repertoire was profiled, and TCRdb retains in-frame clones only, with some absent. Of 25,000 to 30,000 clones listed, 75% to 90% are singletons. This CDR3 has 15 residues. V trimming: 3 bases; J trimming: 2 bases; junction bases outside the gene matches: 5. Per the germline V gene, CDR1 is SGHTA and CDR2 is FQGNSA. Findings and limits, study-wide: In HIV, the repertoires covered a tighter span of CDR3 lengths than in controls. ART preceded a rise in diversity that nonetheless stayed lower than in transplant donor controls.

The V and J genes are TRBV7-2 and TRBJ2-5, with 8 bases matching TRBD1. The sequenced sample was unsorted PBMCs, obtained 2.9 years after starting antiretroviral therapy. The receptor was derived from a man between 50 and 59 years old with HIV. The CDR3 protein is CASSFVRDRQETQYF. In nucleotides, the CDR3 is TGTGCCAGCAGCTTCGTTCGGGACAGGCAAGAGACCCAGTACTTC.